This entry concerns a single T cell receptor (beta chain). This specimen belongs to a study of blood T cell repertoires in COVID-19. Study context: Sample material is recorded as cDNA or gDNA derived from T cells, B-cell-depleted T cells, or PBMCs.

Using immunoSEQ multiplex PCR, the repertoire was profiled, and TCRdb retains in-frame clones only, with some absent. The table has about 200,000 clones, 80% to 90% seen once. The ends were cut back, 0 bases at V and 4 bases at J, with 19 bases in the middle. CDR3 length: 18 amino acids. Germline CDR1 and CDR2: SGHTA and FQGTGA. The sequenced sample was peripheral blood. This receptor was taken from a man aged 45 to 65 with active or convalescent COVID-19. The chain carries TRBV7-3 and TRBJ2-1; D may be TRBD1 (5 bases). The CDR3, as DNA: TGTGCCAGCAGCTTAACAGCGTCAGGGATTGGGTTATACAATGAGCAGTTCTTC. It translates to CASSLTASGIGLYNEQFF.